This entry describes one TCR beta chain. The CDR3 has 15 amino acids. V lost 0 bases and J 3 bases, leaving 9 bases between the germline ends. Germline V gives CDR1 KGHSH, CDR2 LQKENI. The data derive from a study of blood T cell repertoires in COVID-19. About the study: The analysed material was cDNA or gDNA that came from T cells, B-cell-depleted T cells, or PBMCs.

Original processing notes: Reference gene primer amplification gave nucleated cell count estimates. The protocol was immunoSEQ multiplex PCR, while the TCRdb copy is restricted to in-frame clones and leaves out a portion. From that table come the V and J calls and clone size; the DNA was used to work out D and trimming. The profile shows fewer than 200,000 clones, about four fifths of them singletons. This rearrangement joins TRBV18 to TRBJ2-4; D unresolved. The TCR was taken from a man aged 55-75 years with acute or convalescent COVID-19. The sample comprised peripheral blood. Written as DNA, the CDR3 is TGTGCCAGCTCACCACCATCAGATAACAAAAACATTCAGTACTTC. It specifies CASSPPSDNKNIQYF.